This paragraph reports one T cell receptor beta chain. The TCR beta CDR3 regions underwent amplification from RNA transcripts. An initial RT-PCR round employing HTBI primers preceded a second-round multiplex PCR. TCRdb processed the multiplex PCR reads anew with MiXCR; each CDR3 protein has one entry. Seen here are approximately 410,000 distinct CDR3 sequences, 15% observed once, and the top ten hold 5.5% to 7%. This sample is part of a study of Graves' ophthalmopathy and Graves' hyperthyroidism. CDR3 size: 13 residues. The germline V and J ends were trimmed by 3 bases and 3 bases, with 9 bases remaining between them.

The chain has TRBV12-3 or TRBV12-4 and TRBJ2-7, with unresolved D. Material: peripheral blood. The receptor comes from a woman aged 18-29 years with stable Graves' hyperthyroidism. The CDR3 bases are TGTGCCAGCAGTTTTCGGTACATCTACGAGCAGTACTTC. Protein: CASSFRYIYEQYF.